The following is a TCR beta chain sequence with its context. Its matching antigen is unknown. The method was immunoSEQ multiplex PCR; TCRdb's version includes in-frame clones alone and lacks a portion of them. Of about 18,000 clones in the sample, just under 90% were seen once. The CDR3 contains 17 residues. J was trimmed by 7 bases and V by 4 bases; bases with no gene match: 7. CDR1 and CDR2 from the germline V gene are MGHRA and YSYEKL. The sample is drawn from a study of T cell responses to AZD1222 COVID-19 vaccine. Points from the study as a whole: AZD1222 recipients seropositive at baseline numbered only 5 or 6.

The chain has TRBV4-1 and TRBJ2-1; TRBD2 agrees at 16 bases. Sequences were derived from peripheral blood, sampled 28 days after the second AZD1222 dose. The sequence was obtained from an adult who received the AZD1222 COVID-19 vaccine. The chain's CDR3 is CASSRGLAGGLGNEQFF. The CDR3 nucleotides read TGCGCCAGCAGCCGGGGACTAGCGGGAGGGCTAGGGAATGAGCAGTTCTTC.